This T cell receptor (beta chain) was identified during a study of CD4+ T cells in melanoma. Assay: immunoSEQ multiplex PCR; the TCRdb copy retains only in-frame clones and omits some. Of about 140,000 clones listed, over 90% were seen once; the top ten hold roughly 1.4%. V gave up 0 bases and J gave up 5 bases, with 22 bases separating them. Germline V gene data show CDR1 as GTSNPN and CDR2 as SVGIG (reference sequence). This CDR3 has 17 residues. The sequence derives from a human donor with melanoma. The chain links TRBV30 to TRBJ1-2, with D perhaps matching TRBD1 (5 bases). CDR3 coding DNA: TGTGCCTGGAGTGTACTGTCGTGGGGGACGGTGAGATATGGCTACACCTTC. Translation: CAWSVLSWGTVRYGYTF.